The entry below describes one T cell receptor beta chain. What it binds is not known. This entry is derived from a study of early T cells in non-severe SARS-CoV-2 infection. Looking at the study overall: Whole-blood bulk RNA, unsorted, was sequenced, and chains were unpaired.

Researchers attached unique molecular identifiers to individual cDNA molecules. A single record per CDR3 protein comes from TCRdb applying MiXCR to the 5' RACE reads. The data hold around 57,000 distinct CDR3 sequences, with about 6.2% observed a single time. The CDR3 has 17 amino acids. The V gene's germline CDR1 is SGHKS and CDR2 YYEKEE (reference sequence). Trimming left V 0 bases short and J 1 base short, with 14 bases between. Study-level points and caveats: The study's VDJdb matching favored anti-spike CD8 responses and missed private and CD4 specificities.

The gene calls are TRBV5-5 and TRBJ2-1, with D perhaps TRBD2 (6 bases). Sequencing input: whole blood. The receptor's source is an adult who was a healthcare worker with PCR-confirmed SARS-CoV-2 infection or an uninfected control (not recorded which). The CDR3 nucleotides read TGTGCCAGCAGCTTGGTTCTTGGCGGGGAATCCTACAATGAGCAGTTCTTC. This gives the protein CASSLVLGGESYNEQFF.